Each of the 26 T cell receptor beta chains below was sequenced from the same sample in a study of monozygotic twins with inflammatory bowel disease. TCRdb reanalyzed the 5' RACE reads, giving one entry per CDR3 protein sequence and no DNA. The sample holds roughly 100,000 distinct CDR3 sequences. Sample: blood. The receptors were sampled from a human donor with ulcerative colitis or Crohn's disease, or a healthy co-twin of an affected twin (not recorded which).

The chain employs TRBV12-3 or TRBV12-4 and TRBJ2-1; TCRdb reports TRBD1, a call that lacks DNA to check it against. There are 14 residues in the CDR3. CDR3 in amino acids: CASSLATWGDEQLF.

The CDR3 protein is CSARGLPLSYEQYF. The gene calls are TRBV20-1 and TRBJ2-7; absent DNA, TCRdb's TRBD1 call cannot be checked. CDR1 is DFQATT and CDR2 is SNEGSKA in the germline V gene (reference sequence). This CDR3 has 14 residues.

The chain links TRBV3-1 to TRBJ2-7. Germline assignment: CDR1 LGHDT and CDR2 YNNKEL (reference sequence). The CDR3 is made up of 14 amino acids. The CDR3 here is CASSQVGRSYEQYF.

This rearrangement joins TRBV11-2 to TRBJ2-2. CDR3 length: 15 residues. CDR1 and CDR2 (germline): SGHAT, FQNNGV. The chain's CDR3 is CASSMTSSSTGELFF.

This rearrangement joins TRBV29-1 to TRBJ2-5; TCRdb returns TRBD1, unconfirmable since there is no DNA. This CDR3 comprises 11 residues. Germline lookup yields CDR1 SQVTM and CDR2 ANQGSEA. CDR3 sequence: CSVALAETQYF.

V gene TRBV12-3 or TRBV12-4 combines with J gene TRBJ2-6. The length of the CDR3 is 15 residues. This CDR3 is CASSPPGSGANVLTF.

This CDR3 is CASSQGLAGGWEQYF. The chain employs TRBV7-2 and TRBJ2-7; TCRdb's assignment of TRBD2 cannot be checked, as there is no DNA. The CDR3 is made up of 15 amino acids. Germline V lookup: CDR1 SGHTA, CDR2 FQGNSA.

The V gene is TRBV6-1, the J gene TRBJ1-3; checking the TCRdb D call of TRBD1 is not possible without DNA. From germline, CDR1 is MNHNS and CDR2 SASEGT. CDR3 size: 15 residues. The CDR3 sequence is CASGQGSFSGNTIYF.

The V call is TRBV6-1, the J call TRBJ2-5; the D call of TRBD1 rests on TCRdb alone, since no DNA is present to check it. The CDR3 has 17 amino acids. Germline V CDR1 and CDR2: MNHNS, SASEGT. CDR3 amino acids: CASSGGTGTVRQETQYF.

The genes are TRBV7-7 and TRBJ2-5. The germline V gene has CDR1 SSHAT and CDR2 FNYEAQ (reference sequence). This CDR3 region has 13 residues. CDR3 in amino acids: CASSFAFEETQYF.

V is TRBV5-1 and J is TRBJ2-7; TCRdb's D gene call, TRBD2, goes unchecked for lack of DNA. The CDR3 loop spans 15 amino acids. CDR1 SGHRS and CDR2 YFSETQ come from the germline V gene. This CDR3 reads CASSLLAGGSYEQYF.

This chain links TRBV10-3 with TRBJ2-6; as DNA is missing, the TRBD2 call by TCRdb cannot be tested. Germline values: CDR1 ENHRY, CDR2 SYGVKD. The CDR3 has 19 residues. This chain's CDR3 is CAISDTGEPNLSGANVLTF.

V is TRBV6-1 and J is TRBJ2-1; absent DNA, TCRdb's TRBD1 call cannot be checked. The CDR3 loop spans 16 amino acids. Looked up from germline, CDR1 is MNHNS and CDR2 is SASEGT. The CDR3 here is CASRPRAVRADNEQFF.

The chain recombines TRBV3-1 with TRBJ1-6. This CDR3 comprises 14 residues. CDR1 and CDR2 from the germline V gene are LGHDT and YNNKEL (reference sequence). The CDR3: CASSQLSYNSPLHF.

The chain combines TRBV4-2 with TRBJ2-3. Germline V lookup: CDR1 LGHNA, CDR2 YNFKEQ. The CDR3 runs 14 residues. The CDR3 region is CASSQDGLLDTQYF.

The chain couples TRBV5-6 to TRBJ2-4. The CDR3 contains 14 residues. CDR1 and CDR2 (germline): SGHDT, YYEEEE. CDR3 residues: CASSLGVAKNIQYF.

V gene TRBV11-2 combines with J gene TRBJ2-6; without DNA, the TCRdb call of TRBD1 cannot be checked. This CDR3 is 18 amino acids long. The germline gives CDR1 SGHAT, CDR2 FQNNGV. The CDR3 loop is CASSPTGTANSGANVLTF.

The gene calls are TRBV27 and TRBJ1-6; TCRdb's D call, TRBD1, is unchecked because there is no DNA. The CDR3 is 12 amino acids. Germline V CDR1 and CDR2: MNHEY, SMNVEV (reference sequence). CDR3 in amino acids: CASSFNREPLHF.

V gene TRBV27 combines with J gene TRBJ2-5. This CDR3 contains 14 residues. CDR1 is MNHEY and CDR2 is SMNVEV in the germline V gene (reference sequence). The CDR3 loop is CASSLSPFFETQYF.

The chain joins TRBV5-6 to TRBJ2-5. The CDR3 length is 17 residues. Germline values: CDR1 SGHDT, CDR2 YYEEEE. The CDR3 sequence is CASSLTTVAVIQETQYF.

The CDR3 reads CASSPSLSNNEQFF. The chain carries TRBV18 and TRBJ2-1. The germline V gene encodes CDR1 KGHSH and CDR2 LQKENI. There are 14 residues in the CDR3.

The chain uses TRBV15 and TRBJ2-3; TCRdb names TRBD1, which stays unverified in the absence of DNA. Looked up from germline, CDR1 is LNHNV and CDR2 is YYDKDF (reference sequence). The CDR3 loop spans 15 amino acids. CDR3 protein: CATSRDRGGTDTQYF.

Here the CDR3 reads CASSLLRVSGGETQYF. This sequence joins TRBV3-1 and TRBJ2-5; TCRdb's assignment of TRBD2 cannot be checked, as there is no DNA. Germline V gives CDR1 LGHDT, CDR2 YNNKEL (reference sequence). The CDR3 contains 16 residues.

The CDR3 region is CATREGLAGYYEQYF. The chain is built from TRBV10-3 and TRBJ2-7; the TRBD2 assignment by TCRdb is unverifiable without DNA. Germline V gene data show CDR1 as ENHRY and CDR2 as SYGVKD. The CDR3 consists of 15 residues.

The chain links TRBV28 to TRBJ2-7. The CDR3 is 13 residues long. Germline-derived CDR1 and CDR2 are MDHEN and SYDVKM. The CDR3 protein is CASSSHRVYEQYF.

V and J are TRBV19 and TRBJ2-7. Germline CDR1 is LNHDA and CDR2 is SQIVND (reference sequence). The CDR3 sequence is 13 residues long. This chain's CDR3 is CASSSRPSYEQYF.